This entry describes one T cell receptor (beta chain). The data were obtained in a study of blood T cell repertoires in COVID-19. The CDR3 is 15 residues long. The V gene's germline CDR1 is WNHNN and CDR2 SYGVQD (reference sequence). V shed 4 bases, J shed 3 bases, and the junction held 2 bases outside the gene matches. Per the original data handling: From reference gene primer amplification, estimates of nucleated cell counts were derived. TCRdb's copy holds only in-frame clones and misses some; the assay was immunoSEQ multiplex PCR. V, J and clone size were drawn from that table, and D and trimming were deduced from the DNA. The sample consists of 40,000 or so clones, about 90% of them appearing once.

The TCR originated in a man aged 50-60 years with active COVID-19. This rearrangement joins TRBV10-1 to TRBJ2-3; 12 bases align to TRBD2. Sequencing used peripheral blood. CDR3 sequence (DNA): TGCGCCAGCAGTGTGCTAGCGGGGGGGACAGATACGCAGTATTTT. Translated, it gives CASSVLAGGTDTQYF.